Reported below is one T cell receptor (beta chain). Its specificity is not known. Germline V gives CDR1 MNHEY, CDR2 SVGAGI. The CDR3 spans 15 residues. Trimming took 2 bases from V and 0 from J, leaving 8 bases between them. The data stem from a study of cytomegalovirus exposure and HLA in healthy donors. Overall study results and limits: The study designated some 180 TCR beta chains cytomegalovirus-associated.

Amplification used 60 Vbeta primers and 13 Jbeta primers. Here immunoSEQ multiplex PCR was the method, and the copy in TCRdb shows in-frame clones only, minus some. The sample holds approximately 160,000 clones; roughly 75% are singletons and the top ten take about 4.9%. V is TRBV6-5 and J is TRBJ1-3, with D possibly being TRBD1 (5 bases). This TCR was sampled from a male donor in good health and CMV-seronegative. Sequenced input: PBMCs. Here the CDR3 reads CASSYRGASGNTIYF. The CDR3 nucleotides read TGTGCCAGCAGTTACCGCGGGGCCTCTGGAAACACCATATATTTT.